The 2 T cell receptor beta chains below all came from one sample that was sequenced in a study of blood T cell repertoires in COVID-19. The table came from immunoSEQ multiplex PCR; TCRdb's copy has only in-frame clones and leaves some out. The sample records about 200,000 clones, about 80% being singletons. The specimen sequenced was peripheral blood. Receptors originate from a woman aged 55 to 70 with COVID-19, enrolled during active disease.

The chain combines TRBV4-3 with TRBJ2-7; a weak D match, TRBD1 (5 bases). Trimming pared 0 bases from V and 4 bases from J, leaving 7 bases between. CDR1 and CDR2 (germline): LGHNA, YSLEER. This CDR3 is 13 amino acids long. The CDR3 DNA is TGCGCCAGCAGCCAAGAAAGGGGTTACGAGCAGTACTTC. Amino acid sequence: CASSQERGYEQYF.

The chain recombines TRBV3-1 (or the pseudogene TRBV3-2) with TRBJ2-4, with D hard to call. This CDR3 is 14 amino acids long. The germline gives CDR1 LGHDT, CDR2 YNNKEL (reference sequence). V lost 3 bases and J 6 bases, leaving 12 bases between the germline ends. CDR3 in amino acids: CASSQGRARNIQYF. As DNA, the CDR3 is TGTGCCAGCAGCCAGGGCCGTGCGAGAAACATTCAGTACTTC.